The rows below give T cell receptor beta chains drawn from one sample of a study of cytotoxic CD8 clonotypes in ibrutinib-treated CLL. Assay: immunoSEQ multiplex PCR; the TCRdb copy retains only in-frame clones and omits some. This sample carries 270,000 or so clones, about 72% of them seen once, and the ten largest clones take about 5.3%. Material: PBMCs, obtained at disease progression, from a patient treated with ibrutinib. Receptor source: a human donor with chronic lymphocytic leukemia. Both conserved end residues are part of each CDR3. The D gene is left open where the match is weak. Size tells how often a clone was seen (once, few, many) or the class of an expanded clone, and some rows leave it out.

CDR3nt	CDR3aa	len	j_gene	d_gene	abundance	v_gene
TGTGCCAGCAGCGTAGGGATCCCGGTAACCGACCACGAGCAGTACTTC	CASSVGIPVTDHEQYF	16	TRBJ2-7	-	-	TRBV9
TGTGCCAGCAGCTTGGGAGGGGGGATGAACACTGAAGCTTTCTTT	CASSLGGGMNTEAFF	15	TRBJ1-1	-	-	TRBV5-6
TGTGCCAGCAGCTTGGACACGGGCACTGAAGCTTTCTTT	CASSLDTGTEAFF	13	TRBJ1-1	-	few	TRBV5-4
TGTGCCAGCTCACCATTAAAAGGGTCCTTTAACTATGGCTACACCTTC	CASSPLKGSFNYGYTF	16	TRBJ1-2	-	-	TRBV18
TGCGCCAGCAGCCAAGGAGGGACAGTCTCCTACGAGCAGTACTTC	CASSQGGTVSYEQYF	15	TRBJ2-7	TRBD1	once	TRBV4-1
TGTGCCAGCAGCGAGGGAGACAATGAGCAGTTCTTC	CASSEGDNEQFF	12	TRBJ2-1	-	-	TRBV5-6
TGTGCCAGCAGCGGATCAAAGCATGGAAGCCCCTACGAGCAGTACTTC	CASSGSKHGSPYEQYF	16	TRBJ2-7	-	once	TRBV9
TGTGCCAGCAGCTTGGGGCAGCATTTGAACACTGAAGCTTTCTTT	CASSLGQHLNTEAFF	15	TRBJ1-1	-	-	TRBV5-4
TGTGCCAGTAGTCCAAGCGCCAGGGTCCGGGAGCAGTTCTTC	CASSPSARVREQFF	14	TRBJ2-1	-	few	TRBV19
TGTGCCAGCAGCTTTATGGTCTCTGGGGCCAACGTCCTGACTTTC	CASSFMVSGANVLTF	15	TRBJ2-6	-	-	TRBV7-9
TGTGCCAGCAGAGGGACTAGCGGGGGTGCTGGGGAGCTGTTTTTT	CASRGTSGGAGELFF	15	TRBJ2-2	TRBD2	once	TRBV6-5
TGTGCCAGCAGTGGCTACAGGGATTCCTCGTCCGAGCAGTACTTC	CASSGYRDSSSEQYF	15	TRBJ2-7	-	once	TRBV6-6
TGTGCCAGCAGTTTAAGGGGCCTTAACACAGATACGCAGTATTTT	CASSLRGLNTDTQYF	15	TRBJ2-3	-	few	TRBV28
TGTGCCAGCAGCTTGGATGGGGTCTATGGCTACACCTTC	CASSLDGVYGYTF	13	TRBJ1-2	-	-	TRBV5-6
TGTGCCAGCAGAACGACAGGGATAAGATACGAGCAGTACTTC	CASRTTGIRYEQYF	14	TRBJ2-7	TRBD1	-	TRBV11-2
TGTGCCAGCAGCTATACCGTTGGCTCCTACGAGCAGTACTTC	CASSYTVGSYEQYF	14	TRBJ2-7	-	-	TRBV9
TGTGCCAGCTCACCAGGTCTAGCGGAAGAGACCCAGTACTTC	CASSPGLAEETQYF	14	TRBJ2-5	TRBD2	once	TRBV18
TGTGCCAGTAAGGGATCGGCCTGGCAGCCCCAGCATTTT	CASKGSAWQPQHF	13	TRBJ1-5	-	few	TRBV19
TGTGCCAGTAGTATTGACAGCCAAAATCAGCCCCAGCATTTT	CASSIDSQNQPQHF	14	TRBJ1-5	-	once	TRBV19
TGTGCCAGCAGTTTGCACAGGGGCCCCCCAGCTTTCTTT	CASSLHRGPPAFF	13	TRBJ1-1	TRBD1	-	TRBV6-6
TGCGCCAGCAGCTCCTGGACTAGCGGGCGATCCTACAATGAGCAGTTCTTC	CASSSWTSGRSYNEQFF	17	TRBJ2-1	TRBD2	-	TRBV5-1
TGTGCCAGCAGCCGGCAAATCTGGGGACAGGGGGCATACGAGCAGTACTTC	CASSRQIWGQGAYEQYF	17	TRBJ2-7	TRBD1	-	TRBV2
TGTGCCAGCAGTTTTTTAGGTTTTAGCGGAACAGATACGCAGTATTTT	CASSFLGFSGTDTQYF	16	TRBJ2-3	-	-	TRBV27
TGTGCCAGCAGCCACCCCAGGTCTTCGTCTTCCGATACGCAGTATTTT	CASSHPRSSSSDTQYF	16	TRBJ2-3	-	-	TRBV5-6
TGTGCCAGCAGTCCCGGATGGGGGAGGTATGGCTACACCTTC	CASSPGWGRYGYTF	14	TRBJ1-2	-	-	TRBV6-5
TGTGCCAGCGGAGCAGGAGGGGCCAACGTCCTGACTTTC	CASGAGGANVLTF	13	TRBJ2-6	-	-	TRBV27
TGTGCCAGCAGCTTAGATTATACAAAGGGGAACTATGGCTACACCTTC	CASSLDYTKGNYGYTF	16	TRBJ1-2	-	-	TRBV11-2
TGCGCCAGCAGCTTAGGGCCAGCGGGGGACTCCTACGAGCAGTACTTC	CASSLGPAGDSYEQYF	16	TRBJ2-7	TRBD2	-	TRBV5-1
TGTGCCAGCAGTGCGACAGGGTCGGGCGACGAGCAGTACTTC	CASSATGSGDEQYF	14	TRBJ2-7	TRBD1	-	TRBV2
TGTGCCATCATGCTCGGGACAGGGCCCTACGAGCAGTACTTC	CAIMLGTGPYEQYF	14	TRBJ2-7	TRBD1	-	TRBV10-3
TGTGCCAGCATCCACAGTTATGCAGATACGCAGTATTTT	CASIHSYADTQYF	13	TRBJ2-3	-	-	TRBV2
TGTGCCAGCAGCTTAAGCGGGAGGGCCAGGGAGCAGTACTTC	CASSLSGRAREQYF	14	TRBJ2-7	TRBD2	-	TRBV7-9